This entry features one T cell receptor beta chain sequence. The antigen is not known. Using RNA template, CDR3s of TCR alpha and beta were amplified with iRepertoire arm-PCR. Tissue mRNA or PBMC total RNA, about 85-400 ng, went into one-step reverse transcription and amplification. Each CDR3 protein is one row after TCRdb ran MiXCR on the multiplex PCR reads. The sample has more than 300,000 distinct CDR3 sequences; 35% to 45% are singletons. This record comes from a study of glioma-infiltrating T cells. Notes on the study in general: Patients with low tissue-blood divergence carried a signature set of shared blood CDR3 motifs. Only very few CDR3 sequences appeared in both tissue and blood.

CDR3 size: 15 residues. Germline CDR1 is LGHNA and CDR2 is YNFKEQ. Trimming shortened V by 2 bases and J by 7 bases, and 17 bases separated the two germline ends. V is TRBV4-2 and J is TRBJ1-2, with D tentatively TRBD1 (5 bases). The sample taken for sequencing was glioma tissue, nonneoplastic brain tissue, or PBMCs (not recorded which). This clonotype was sampled from a human donor with low-grade glioma or glioblastoma, undergoing nonglioma brain surgery, or in good health (not recorded which). For the CDR3, the DNA is TGTGCCAGCAGCCAAACTCCTTCTACGCAGGGTGGCTACACCTTC. This translates into CASSQTPSTQGGYTF.